The TCR beta chain described here comes from a study of T cells in localized non-small cell lung cancer (dated by TCRdb to 2020 to 2021). With respect to the entire study: Comparing tumors with uninvolved tumor-adjacent lungs, the study looked at the T cell repertoires of fewer than 250 patients with early-stage NSCLC. The cohort consisted of roughly 240 treatment-naive NSCLC patients whose localized lung tumors had been resected. A mean age of approximately 70 years was recorded for the NSCLC patients, of whom around 120 were male and more than 95 were female.

Worth noting for this clone: Its antigen is unknown. Per-base quality was not reported, and no clone a single base away is much larger than it.

At diagnosis, peripheral blood, uninvolved tumor-adjacent lung and tumor were collected and were preserved as a mix of fresh-frozen and FFPE material. Blood samples were analyzed as peripheral blood mononuclear cells for TCR repertoire profiling. TCR beta CDR3 regions were sequenced from DNA using the immunoSEQ Assay. Concerning the study's data processing: T cell density was computed as TCR beta template counts normalized to usable DNA estimated by amplifying housekeeping genes. The preseqR package was used to estimate richness by extrapolating to 400,000 templates for PBMC samples and to 120,000 templates for tissue samples. Clonality was taken to be one minus Pielou's evenness. Tissue-enriched TCRs were identified by differential abundance testing using productive amino-acid clonotypes, minimum total count 5 and alpha 0.1. Repertoire overlap between compartments was quantified with the Jaccard Index and Morisita Overlap Index. GLIPH clustered TCR beta CDR3s with public tetramer-defined viral CDR3s; viral motifs required at least three viral sequences plus V-gene enrichment. TCRdb obtained this table from immuneACCESS and retained in-frame rearrangements with V and J assigned. These tables miss some clones; where compared with another copy, unresolved V genes account for less than half of the shortfall, and the remainder is unexplained. V and J calls and clone size are given by that table; D and trimming were obtained from the DNA. The sample has under 70,000 clones on record, around 86% of them singletons. Jointly, the top ten make up about 5% of the sample.

General findings and caveats noted by the study authors: Because the study design was exploratory, TCR variables were selected using unadjusted p-values without false-discovery rate correction. A median of roughly 60 of the top 100 tumor clones turned up in the paired uninvolved adjacent lung, and under 30 of those clones also ranked among the top 100 of that same adjacent lung. Higher T cell density in blood was associated with longer overall survival, whereas higher clonality in adjacent lung was associated with shorter survival. Multi-region tumor sequencing was not performed, so intratumor heterogeneity could not be excluded. Uninvolved tumor-adjacent lung showed the highest T cell clonality, higher than tumor, which suggests more focused antigenic responses in the adjacent lung.

This TCR was sampled from a woman aged 40 to 75 with stage I lung adenocarcinoma. The sequencing used peripheral blood, collected before any cancer treatment.

The CDR3 reads as follows: CASSLVQGNTEAFF. The DNA sequence is TGTGCCAGCTCACTGGTACAGGGGAACACTGAAGCTTTCTTT. The chain uses TRBV18 and TRBJ1-1; TRBD1 is perhaps the D gene, given 6 matching bases. The germline V gene specifies KGHSH as CDR1 and LQKENI as CDR2. The junction carries 10 bases between V and J, which are trimmed by 4 bases and 1 base respectively. The CDR3 covers 14 residues, taking in both the cysteine and the phenylalanine. Of the read, only the CDR3 DNA is kept; its 42 bases are in frame from base 1.